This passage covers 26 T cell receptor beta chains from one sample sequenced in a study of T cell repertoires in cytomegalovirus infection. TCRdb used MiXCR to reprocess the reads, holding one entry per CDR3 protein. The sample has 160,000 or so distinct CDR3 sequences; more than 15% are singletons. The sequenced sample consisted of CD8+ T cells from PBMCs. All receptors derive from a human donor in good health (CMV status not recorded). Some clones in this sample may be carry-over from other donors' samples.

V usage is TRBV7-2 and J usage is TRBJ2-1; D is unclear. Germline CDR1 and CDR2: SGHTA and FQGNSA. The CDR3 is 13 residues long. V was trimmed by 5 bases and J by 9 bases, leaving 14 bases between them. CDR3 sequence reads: CASSPKAPTEQFF. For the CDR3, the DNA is TGTGCCAGCAGCCCTAAAGCTCCCACTGAGCAGTTCTTC.

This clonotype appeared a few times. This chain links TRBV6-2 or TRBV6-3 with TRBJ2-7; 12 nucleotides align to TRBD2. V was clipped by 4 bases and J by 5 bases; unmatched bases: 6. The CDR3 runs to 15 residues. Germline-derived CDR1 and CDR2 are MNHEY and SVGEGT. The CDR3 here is CASSSPSGRANEQYF. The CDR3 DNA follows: TGTGCCAGCAGTTCCCCTAGCGGGAGGGCCAACGAGCAGTACTTC.

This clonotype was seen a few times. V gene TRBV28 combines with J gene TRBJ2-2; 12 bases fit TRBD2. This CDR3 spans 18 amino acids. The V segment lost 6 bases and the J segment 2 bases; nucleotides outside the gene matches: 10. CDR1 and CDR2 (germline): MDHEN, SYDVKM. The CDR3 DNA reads TGTGCCAGCAGAAATCCCATGACTAGCGGGAGAAACACCGGGGAGCTGTTTTTT. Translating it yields CASRNPMTSGRNTGELFF.

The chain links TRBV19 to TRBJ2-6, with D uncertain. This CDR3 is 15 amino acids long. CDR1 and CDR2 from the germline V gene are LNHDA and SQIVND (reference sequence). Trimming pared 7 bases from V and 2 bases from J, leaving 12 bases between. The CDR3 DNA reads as TGTGCCAGTACTCTATCGGAAACTGGGGCCAACGTCCTGACTTTC. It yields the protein CASTLSETGANVLTF.

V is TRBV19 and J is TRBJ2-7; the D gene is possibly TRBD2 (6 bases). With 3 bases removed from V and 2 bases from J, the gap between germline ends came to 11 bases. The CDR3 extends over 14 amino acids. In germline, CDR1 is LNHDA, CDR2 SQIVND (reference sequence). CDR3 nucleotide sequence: TGTGCCAGTAGTATCGGCGGGGCAGCCTACGAGCAGTACTTC. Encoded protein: CASSIGGAAYEQYF. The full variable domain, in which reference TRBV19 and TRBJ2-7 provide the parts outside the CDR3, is DGGITQSPKYLFRKEGQNVTLSCEQNLNHDAMYWYRQDPGQGLRLIYYSQIVNDFQKGDIAEGYSVSREKKESFPLTVTSAQKNPTAFYLCASSIGGAAYEQYFGPGTRLTVT.

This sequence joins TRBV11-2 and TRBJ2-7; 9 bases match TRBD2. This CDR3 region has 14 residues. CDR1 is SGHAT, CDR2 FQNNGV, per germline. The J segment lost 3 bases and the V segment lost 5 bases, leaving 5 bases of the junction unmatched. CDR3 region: CASSQGLALYEQYF. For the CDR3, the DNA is TGTGCCAGCAGCCAGGGACTAGCTCTCTACGAGCAGTACTTC.

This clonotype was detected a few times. In nucleotides, the CDR3 is TGCAGTGCTAGAGAAGGGCACCACTCCTACGAGCAGTACTTC. Protein: CSAREGHHSYEQYF. This chain links TRBV20-1 with TRBJ2-7; D is ambiguous. Germline V gene lookup returns CDR1 DFQATT and CDR2 SNEGSKA (reference sequence). The CDR3 sequence is 14 residues long. The V and J ends lost 0 bases and 0 bases respectively, with 9 bases between them.

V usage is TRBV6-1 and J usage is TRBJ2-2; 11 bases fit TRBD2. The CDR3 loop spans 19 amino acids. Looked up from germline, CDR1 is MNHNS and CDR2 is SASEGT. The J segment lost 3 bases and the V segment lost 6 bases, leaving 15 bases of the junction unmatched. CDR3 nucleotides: TGTGCCAGCAGACCTTTCTATAGCGGGAGGGCCTTGGACACCGGGGAGCTGTTTTTT. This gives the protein CASRPFYSGRALDTGELFF.

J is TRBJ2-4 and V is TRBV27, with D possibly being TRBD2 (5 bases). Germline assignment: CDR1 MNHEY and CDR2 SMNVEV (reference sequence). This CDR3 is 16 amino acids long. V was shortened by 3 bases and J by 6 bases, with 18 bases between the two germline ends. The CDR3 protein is CASSFSTRSLPNIQYF. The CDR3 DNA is TGTGCCAGCAGTTTTAGCACTAGATCTCTGCCAAACATTCAGTACTTC.

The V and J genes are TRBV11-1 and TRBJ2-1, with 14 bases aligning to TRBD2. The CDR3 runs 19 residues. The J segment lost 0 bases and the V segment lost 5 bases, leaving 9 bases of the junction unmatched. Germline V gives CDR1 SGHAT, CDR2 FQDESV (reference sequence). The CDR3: CASSLGTSGGKSSYNEQFF. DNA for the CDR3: TGTGCCAGCAGCCTCGGGACTAGCGGGGGCAAAAGCTCCTACAATGAGCAGTTCTTC. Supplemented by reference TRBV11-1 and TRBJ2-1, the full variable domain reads EAEVAQSPRYKITEKSQAVAFWCDPISGHATLYWYRQILGQGPELLVQFQDESVVDDSQLPKDRFSAERLKGVDSTLKIQPAELGDSAMYLCASSLGTSGGKSSYNEQFFGPGTRLTVL.

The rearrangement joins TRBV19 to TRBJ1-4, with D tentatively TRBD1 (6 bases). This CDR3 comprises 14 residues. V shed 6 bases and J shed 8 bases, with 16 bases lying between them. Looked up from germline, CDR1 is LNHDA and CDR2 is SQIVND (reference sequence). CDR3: CASRPFRQAEKLFF. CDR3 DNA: TGTGCCAGTAGACCCTTCCGACAGGCAGAAAAACTGTTTTTT.

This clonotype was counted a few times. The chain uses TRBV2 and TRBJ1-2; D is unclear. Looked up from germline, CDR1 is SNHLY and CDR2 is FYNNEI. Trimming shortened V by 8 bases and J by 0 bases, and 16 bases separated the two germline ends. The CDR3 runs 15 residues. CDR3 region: CASPLYLDTNYGYTF. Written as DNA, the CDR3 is TGTGCCAGCCCCCTCTATCTAGATACTAACTATGGCTACACCTTC.

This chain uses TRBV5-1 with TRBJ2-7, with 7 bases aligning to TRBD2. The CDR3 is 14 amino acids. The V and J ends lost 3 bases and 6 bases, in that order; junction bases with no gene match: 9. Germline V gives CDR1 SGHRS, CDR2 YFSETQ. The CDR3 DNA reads TGCGCCAGCAGCTGGAACGCGGGGGTCTCCGAGCAGTACTTC. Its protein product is CASSWNAGVSEQYF.

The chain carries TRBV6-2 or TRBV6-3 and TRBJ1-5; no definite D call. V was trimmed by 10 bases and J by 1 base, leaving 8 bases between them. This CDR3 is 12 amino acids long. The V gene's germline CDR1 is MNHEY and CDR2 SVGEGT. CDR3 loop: CATTGSNQPQHF. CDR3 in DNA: TGTGCCACCACGGGAAGCAATCAGCCCCAGCATTTT.

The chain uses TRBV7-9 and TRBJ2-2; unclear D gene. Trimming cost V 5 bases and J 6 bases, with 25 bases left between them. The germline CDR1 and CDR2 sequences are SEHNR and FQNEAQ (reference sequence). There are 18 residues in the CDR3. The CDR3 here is CASSPLPGQAVGSGELFF. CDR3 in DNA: TGTGCCAGCAGCCCCCTCCCCGGCCAGGCAGTGGGGTCCGGGGAGCTGTTTTTT.

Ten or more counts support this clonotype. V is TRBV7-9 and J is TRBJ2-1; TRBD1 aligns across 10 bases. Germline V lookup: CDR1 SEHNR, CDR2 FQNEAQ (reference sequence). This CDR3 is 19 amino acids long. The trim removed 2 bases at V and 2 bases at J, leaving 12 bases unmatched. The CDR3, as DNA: TGTGCCAGCAGCTTATTGACAGGGGGCGCGTGGTTTGCCTACAATGAGCAGTTCTTC. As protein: CASSLLTGGAWFAYNEQFF.

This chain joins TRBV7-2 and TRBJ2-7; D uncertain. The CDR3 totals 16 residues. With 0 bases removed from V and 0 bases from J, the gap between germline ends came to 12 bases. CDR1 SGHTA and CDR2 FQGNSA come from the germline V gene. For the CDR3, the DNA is TGTGCCAGCAGCTTAGCATCGGAACAACGCTCCTACGAGCAGTACTTC. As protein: CASSLASEQRSYEQYF.

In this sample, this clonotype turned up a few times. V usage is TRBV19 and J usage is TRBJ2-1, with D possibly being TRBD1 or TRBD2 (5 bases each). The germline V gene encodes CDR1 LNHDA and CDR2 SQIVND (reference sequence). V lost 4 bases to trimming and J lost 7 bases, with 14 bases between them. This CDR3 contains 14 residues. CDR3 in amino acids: CASSSGTADNEQFF. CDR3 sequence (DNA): TGTGCCAGTAGTAGTGGGACGGCTGATAATGAGCAGTTCTTC.

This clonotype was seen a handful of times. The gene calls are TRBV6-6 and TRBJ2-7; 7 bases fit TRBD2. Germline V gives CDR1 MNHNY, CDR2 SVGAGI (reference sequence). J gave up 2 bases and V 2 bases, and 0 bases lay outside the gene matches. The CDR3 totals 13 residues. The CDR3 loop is CASSYGTTYEQYF. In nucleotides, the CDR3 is TGTGCCAGCAGTTACGGGACTACCTACGAGCAGTACTTC.

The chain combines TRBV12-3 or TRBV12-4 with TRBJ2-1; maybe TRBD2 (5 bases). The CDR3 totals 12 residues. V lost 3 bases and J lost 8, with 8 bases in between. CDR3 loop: CASSLYGDEQFF. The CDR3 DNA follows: TGTGCCAGCAGTTTGTACGGGGATGAGCAGTTCTTC.

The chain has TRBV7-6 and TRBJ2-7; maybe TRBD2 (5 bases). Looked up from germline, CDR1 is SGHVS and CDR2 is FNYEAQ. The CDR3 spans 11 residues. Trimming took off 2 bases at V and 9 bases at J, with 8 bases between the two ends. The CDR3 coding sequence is TGTGCCAGCAGCTTAAACGCGGGGCAGTACTTC. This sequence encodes CASSLNAGQYF.

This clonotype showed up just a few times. DNA for the CDR3: TGTGCCAGCAGCTTAACGACTAGCGGGAGATTTGATGAGCAGTTCTTC. Translation: CASSLTTSGRFDEQFF. This chain connects TRBV7-3 to TRBJ2-1; 12 nucleotides align to TRBD2. The CDR3 is 16 amino acids. After removal of 0 bases from V and 8 bases from J, the junction contained 5 bases not matched to a gene. Per the germline V gene, CDR1 is SGHTA and CDR2 is FQGTGA.

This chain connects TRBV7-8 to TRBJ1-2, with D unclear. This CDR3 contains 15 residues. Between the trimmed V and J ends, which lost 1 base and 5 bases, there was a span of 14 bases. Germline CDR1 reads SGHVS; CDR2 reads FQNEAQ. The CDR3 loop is CASSLGLHDSYGYTF. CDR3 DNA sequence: TGTGCCAGCAGCTTAGGGTTACATGATTCGTATGGCTACACCTTC.

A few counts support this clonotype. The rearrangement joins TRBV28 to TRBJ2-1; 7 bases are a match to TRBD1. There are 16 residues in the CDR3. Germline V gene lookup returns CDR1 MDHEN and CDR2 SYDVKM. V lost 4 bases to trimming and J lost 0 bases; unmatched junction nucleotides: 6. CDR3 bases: TGTGCCAGCAGTTCAGAACAGGGGAGCTCCTACAATGAGCAGTTCTTC. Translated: CASSSEQGSSYNEQFF.

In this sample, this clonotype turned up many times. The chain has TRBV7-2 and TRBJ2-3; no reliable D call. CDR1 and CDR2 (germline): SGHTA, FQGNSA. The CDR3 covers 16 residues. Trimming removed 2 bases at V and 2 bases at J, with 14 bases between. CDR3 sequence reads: CASSLRSALPTDTQYF. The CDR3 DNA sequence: TGTGCCAGCAGCTTAAGGTCTGCACTGCCCACAGATACGCAGTATTTT.

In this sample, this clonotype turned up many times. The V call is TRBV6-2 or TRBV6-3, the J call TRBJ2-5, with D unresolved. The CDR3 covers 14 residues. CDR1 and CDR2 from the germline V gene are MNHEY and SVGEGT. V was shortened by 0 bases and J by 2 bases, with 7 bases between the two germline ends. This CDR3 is CASSYSGNQETQYF. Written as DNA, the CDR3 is TGTGCCAGCAGTTACTCGGGGAATCAAGAGACCCAGTACTTC.